This T cell receptor beta chain appears in the sequencing data of a study of beta chain features in type 1 diabetes. Study observations and caveats: Small HLA sub-analyses could not settle whether HLA shapes TCRB rearrangement. For Type 1 diabetes patients, all four CD4+ subsets carried TCRB CDR3s that were moderately but significantly shorter. Patients with type 1 diabetes carried fewer insertions and had more deletions at their VDJ junctions.

The length of the CDR3 is 13 residues. Looked up from germline, CDR1 is GTSNPN and CDR2 is SVGIG (reference sequence). The V end lost 1 base, the J end lost 5 bases, and 11 bases lay between the germline ends. Expressed TCRB transcripts were sequenced because the isolated RNA had all been reverse transcribed beforehand. Libraries were prepared by immunoSEQ multiplex PCR; TCRdb keeps only in-frame clonotypes and omits some of them. The sample holds about 160,000 clones, 63% seen once. Staining for CD45RO/CCR7/CD25/CD127/CD95/CD27 allowed sorting of CD4+ naive, central memory, regulatory and stem cell-like memory cells. As to this clone: What it binds is not known.

Sequenced material: naive CD4+ T cells from blood. The source of this sequence is a man aged 25 to 40 with type 1 diabetes. The chain joins TRBV30 to TRBJ1-1, with D possibly being TRBD1 (6 bases). CDR3 nucleotides: TGTGCCTGGAGTGCGACGGGGGCGACTGAAGCTTTCTTT. It specifies CAWSATGATEAFF.